Listed here are 11 T cell receptor beta chains from one sample, sequenced in a study of T-cell reconstitution after alpha-beta-depleted transplantation in children (dated by TCRdb to about 2016). The treatment or condition tag for this specimen amounts to: allogeneic hematopoietic cell transplantation with graft depleted of TCRalphabeta T cells and CD19 B cells. Library preparation employed PCR. Instrument on record: Illumina HiSeq 2500. TCR libraries were prepared with molecular barcoding, using unique molecular identifiers to normalize TCRbeta repertoire quantification. TCRdb trimmed public reads at Q25 via fastp, called clones via MiXCR and kept in-frame beta chains. Entries are consolidated by CDR3 protein sequence, retaining the most common genes and DNA. Recorded for this sample are approximately 980,000 distinct CDR3 sequences; about 31% of them occurred a single time. The ten top clones hold over 25% of the sample.

The specimen comprised PBMCs, mostly from graft donor cells, sampled 360 days after TCRalphabeta/CD19-depleted stem cell transplant. These TCRs come from a boy under two years old who had a stem cell transplant for SCID, so the T cells may come from the graft donor.

Only a few counts were recorded for this clonotype. The chain is built from TRBV29-1 and TRBJ2-3; D possibly uses TRBD1 or TRBD2 (6 bases each). Germline values: CDR1 SQVTM, CDR2 ANQGSEA. The germline V and J ends were trimmed by 6 bases and 2 bases, with 24 bases remaining between them. CDR3 length equals 17 residues. The CDR3: CSVAVGGAGGDTDTQYF. In DNA, the CDR3 is TGCAGCGTCGCAGTCGGCGGGGCCGGGGGCGACACAGATACGCAGTATTTT.

V usage is TRBV5-6 and J usage is TRBJ1-2; D is possibly TRBD1 (5 bases). Germline assignment: CDR1 SGHDT and CDR2 YYEEEE. Trimming pared 2 bases from V and 5 bases from J, leaving 10 bases between. This CDR3 has 13 amino acids. The DNA for the CDR3 is TGTGCCAGCAGCTTTCGGGGGTCTTATGGCTACACCTTC. This gives the protein CASSFRGSYGYTF.

This clonotype was recorded a few times. The chain recombines TRBV6-5 with TRBJ2-7; D unclear. This CDR3 region has 15 residues. Germline values: CDR1 MNHEY, CDR2 SVGAGI. Deletions cut 4 bases from V and 0 bases from J, with 13 bases between. CDR3 DNA sequence: TGTGCCAGCAGTTTGCACCGATCTAGCTCCTACGAGCAGTACTTC. This codes for CASSLHRSSSYEQYF.

In its sample, this clonotype was seen a few times. This sequence joins TRBV10-3 and TRBJ2-1; D unclear. CDR1 ENHRY and CDR2 SYGVKD come from the germline V gene. Trimming removed 8 bases from V and 0 bases from J, with 14 bases in between. CDR3 size: 15 residues. The CDR3 DNA sequence: TGTGCCATCGGAGCTGCCTCAAGCTCCTACAATGAGCAGTTCTTC. Amino acid sequence: CAIGAASSSYNEQFF.

Only a few counts were recorded for this clonotype. The chain is built from TRBV20-1 and TRBJ2-5, with 11 positions matching TRBD2. Unmatched junction bases numbered 8, after V lost 2 bases and J lost 3 bases. Germline lookup yields CDR1 DFQATT and CDR2 SNEGSKA (reference sequence). The CDR3 loop spans 16 amino acids. CDR3 nucleotide sequence: TGCAGTGCTAGATTTACTCCGACTAGCGGGGAAGAGACCCAGTACTTC. This sequence encodes CSARFTPTSGEETQYF.

This clonotype was counted only a few times. The rearrangement uses TRBV29-1 and TRBJ2-5, with D tentatively TRBD2 (5 bases). This CDR3 spans 13 amino acids. Germline lookup yields CDR1 SQVTM and CDR2 ANQGSEA. The CDR3 sequence: CSVSRDLGVAQYF. The CDR3, as DNA: TGCAGTGTATCAAGAGACCTCGGGGTCGCCCAGTACTTC. Full variable domain (missing parts from reference TRBV29-1 and TRBJ2-5): SAVISQKPSRDICQRGTSLTIQCQVDSQVTMMFWYRQQPGQSLTLIATANQGSEATYESGFVIDKFPISRPNLTFSTLTVSNMSPEDSSIYLCSVSRDLGVAQYFGPGTRLLVL.

The table lists this clonotype with a few counts. One end of the junction fails to match germline, which may point to a read error. The CDR3 protein is CSARQGKGTGTNPF. CDR3 bases: TGCAGTGCTAGGCAGGGCAAGGGGACAGGGACAAACCCCTTC. The chain is built from TRBV20-1 and TRBJ1-2, with 9 bases aligning to TRBD1. From germline, CDR1 is DFQATT and CDR2 SNEGSKA (reference sequence). CDR3 length: 14 residues.

J is TRBJ2-3 and V is TRBV28; 9 positions agree with TRBD2. This CDR3 region has 19 residues. The V segment lost 6 bases and the J segment 5 bases; nucleotides outside the gene matches: 21. Germline-derived CDR1 and CDR2 are MDHEN and SYDVKM. The DNA of the CDR3 is TGTGCCAGCAGCTGGTCCCTGAGGCGGGGGGGCCAAAACCGAGATACGCAGTATTTT. As protein: CASSWSLRRGGQNRDTQYF.

In DNA form, the CDR3 reads TGTGCCATCGGCCGCGGTAGCGGGAGCTCCTACAATGAGCAGTTCTTC. Residues: CAIGRGSGSSYNEQFF. The chain recombines TRBV10-3 with TRBJ2-1; 9 bases agree with TRBD2. V dropped 8 bases and J dropped 0; count of bases not matched to a gene: 8. Germline CDR1 is ENHRY and CDR2 is SYGVKD. The CDR3 is made up of 16 amino acids.

This clonotype was recorded at least ten times. V is TRBV7-9 and J is TRBJ1-3; no definite D call. The V end was cut by 6 bases, the J end by 4 bases, with 4 bases between. The CDR3 length is 11 residues. Germline V CDR1 and CDR2: SEHNR, FQNEAQ (reference sequence). This CDR3 is CASSTGNTIYF. CDR3 sequence (DNA): TGTGCCAGCAGTACAGGAAACACCATATATTTT.

This clonotype was recorded a few times. V is TRBV9 and J is TRBJ1-1; 9 nucleotides match TRBD1. The CDR3 runs to 15 residues. With V trimmed by 4 bases and J by 5 bases, 9 bases remained unmatched. Germline loops: CDR1 SGDLS, CDR2 YYNGEE. The CDR3 reads CASSNRDRVNTEAFF. DNA of the CDR3: TGTGCCAGCAGCAACCGGGACAGGGTAAATACTGAAGCTTTCTTT. Combining the CDR3 with reference TRBV9 and TRBJ1-1 gives the whole variable domain DSGVTQTPKHLITATGQRVTLRCSPRSGDLSVYWYQQSLDQGLQFLIQYYNGEERAKGNILERFSAQQFPDLHSELNLSSLELGDSALYFCASSNRDRVNTEAFFGQGTRLTVV.